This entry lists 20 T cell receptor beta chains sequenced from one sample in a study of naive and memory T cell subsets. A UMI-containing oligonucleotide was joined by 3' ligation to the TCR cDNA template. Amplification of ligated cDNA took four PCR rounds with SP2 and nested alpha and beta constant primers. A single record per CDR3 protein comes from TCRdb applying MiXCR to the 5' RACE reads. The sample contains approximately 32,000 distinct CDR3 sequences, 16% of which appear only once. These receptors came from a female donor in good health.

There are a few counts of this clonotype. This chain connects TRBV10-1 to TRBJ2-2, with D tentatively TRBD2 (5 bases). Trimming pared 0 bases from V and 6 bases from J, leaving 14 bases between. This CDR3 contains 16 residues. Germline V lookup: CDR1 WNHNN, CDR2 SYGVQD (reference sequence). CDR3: CASSESNTRRSGELFF. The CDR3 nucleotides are TGCGCCAGCAGTGAGTCTAACACTAGGCGGTCCGGGGAGCTGTTTTTT.

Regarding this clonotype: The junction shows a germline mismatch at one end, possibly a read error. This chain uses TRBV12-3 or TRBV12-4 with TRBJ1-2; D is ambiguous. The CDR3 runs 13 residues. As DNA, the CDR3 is TGTGCCAGCAGCCGGACCCTTAACCATGGCTACACCTTC. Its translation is CASSRTLNHGYTF.

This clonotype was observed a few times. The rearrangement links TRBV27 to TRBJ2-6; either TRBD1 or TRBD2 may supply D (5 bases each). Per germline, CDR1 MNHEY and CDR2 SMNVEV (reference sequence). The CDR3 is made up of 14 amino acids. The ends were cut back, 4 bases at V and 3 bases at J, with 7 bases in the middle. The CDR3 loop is CASSWGFGANVLTF. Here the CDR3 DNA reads TGTGCCAGCAGTTGGGGGTTTGGGGCCAACGTCCTGACTTTC. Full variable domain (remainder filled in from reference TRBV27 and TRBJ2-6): EAQVTQNPRYLITVTGKKLTVTCSQNMNHEYMSWYRQDPGLGLRQIYYSMNVEVTDKGDVPEGYKVSRKEKRNFPLILESPSPNQTSLYFCASSWGFGANVLTFGAGSRLTVL.

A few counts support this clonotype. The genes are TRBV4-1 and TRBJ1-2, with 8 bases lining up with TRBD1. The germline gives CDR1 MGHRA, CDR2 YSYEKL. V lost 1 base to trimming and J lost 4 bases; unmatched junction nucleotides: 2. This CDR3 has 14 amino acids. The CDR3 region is CASSQAGTGYGYTF. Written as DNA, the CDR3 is TGCGCCAGCAGCCAAGCCGGGACAGGCTATGGCTACACCTTC.

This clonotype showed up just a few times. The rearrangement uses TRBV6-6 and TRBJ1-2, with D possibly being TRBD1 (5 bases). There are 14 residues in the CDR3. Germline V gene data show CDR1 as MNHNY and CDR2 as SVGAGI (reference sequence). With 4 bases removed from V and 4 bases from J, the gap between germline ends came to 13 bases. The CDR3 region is CASSSGPAVYGYTF. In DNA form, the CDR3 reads TGTGCCAGCAGTTCAGGGCCGGCTGTCTATGGCTACACCTTC.

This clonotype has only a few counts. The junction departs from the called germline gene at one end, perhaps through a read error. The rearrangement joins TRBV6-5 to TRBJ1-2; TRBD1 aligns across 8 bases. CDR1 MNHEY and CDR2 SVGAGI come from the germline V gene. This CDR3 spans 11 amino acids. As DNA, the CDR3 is TGTGCGACAGGGGCTAACTATGGCGACACCTTC. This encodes CATGANYGDTF.

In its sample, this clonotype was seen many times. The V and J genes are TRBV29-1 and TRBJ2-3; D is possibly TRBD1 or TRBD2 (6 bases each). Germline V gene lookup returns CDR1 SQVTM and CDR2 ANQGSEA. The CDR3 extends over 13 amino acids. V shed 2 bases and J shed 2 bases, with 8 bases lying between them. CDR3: CSVEPGATDTQYF. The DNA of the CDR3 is TGCAGCGTTGAACCGGGGGCCACAGATACGCAGTATTTT.

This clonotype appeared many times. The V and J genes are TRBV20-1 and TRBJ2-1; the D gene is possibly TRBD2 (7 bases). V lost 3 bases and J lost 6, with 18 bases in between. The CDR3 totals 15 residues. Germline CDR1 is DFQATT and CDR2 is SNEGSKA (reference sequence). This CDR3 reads CSARRGGGTGNEQFF. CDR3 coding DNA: TGCAGTGCTAGGAGGGGGGGGGGTACTGGCAATGAGCAGTTCTTC.

The CDR3, as DNA: TGTGCCAGCAGCCGAGGAGATCAGCCCCAGCATTTT. As protein: CASSRGDQPQHF. The V call is TRBV7-9, the J call TRBJ1-5; no reliable D call. CDR3 size: 12 residues. The germline V gene encodes CDR1 SEHNR and CDR2 FQNEAQ (reference sequence). The V gene lost 5 bases and the J gene lost 5 bases, with 7 bases spanning the gap.

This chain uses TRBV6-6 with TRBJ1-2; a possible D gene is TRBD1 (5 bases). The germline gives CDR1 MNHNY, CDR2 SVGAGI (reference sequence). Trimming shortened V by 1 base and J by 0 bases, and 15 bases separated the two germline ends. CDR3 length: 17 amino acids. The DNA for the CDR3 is TGTGCCAGCAGTTACTTCCTGAGGGGCACCTCTAACTATGGCTACACCTTC. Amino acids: CASSYFLRGTSNYGYTF.

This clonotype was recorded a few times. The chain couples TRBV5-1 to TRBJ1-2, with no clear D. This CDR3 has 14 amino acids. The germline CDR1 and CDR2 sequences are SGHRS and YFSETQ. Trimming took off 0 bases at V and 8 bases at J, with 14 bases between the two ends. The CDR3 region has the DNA TGCGCCAGCAGCTTGGATCGGGGAAGGCAGGGCTACACCTTC. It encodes CASSLDRGRQGYTF.

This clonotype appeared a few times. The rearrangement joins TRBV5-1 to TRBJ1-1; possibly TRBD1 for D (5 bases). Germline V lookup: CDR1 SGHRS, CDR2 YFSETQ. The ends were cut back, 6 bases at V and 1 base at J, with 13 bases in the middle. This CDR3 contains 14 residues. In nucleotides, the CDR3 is TGCGCCAGCACCGGCGACAGCCAGAACACTGAAGCTTTCTTT. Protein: CASTGDSQNTEAFF.

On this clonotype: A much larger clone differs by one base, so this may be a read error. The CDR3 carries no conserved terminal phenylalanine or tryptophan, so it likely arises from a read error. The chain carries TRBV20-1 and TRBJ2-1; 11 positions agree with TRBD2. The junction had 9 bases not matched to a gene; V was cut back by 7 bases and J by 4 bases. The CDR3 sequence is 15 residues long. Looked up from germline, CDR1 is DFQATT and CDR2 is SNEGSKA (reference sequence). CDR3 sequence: CSGRDLAGGYNEQFL. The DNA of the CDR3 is TGCAGTGGACGAGACTTAGCGGGGGGGTACAATGAGCAGTTCCTC.

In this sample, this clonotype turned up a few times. The CDR3 DNA sequence: TGTGCCAGCAGTTTAGACGGAGAATCGGACGAGCAGTACTTC. Translated, it gives CASSLDGESDEQYF. The chain employs TRBV12-3 or TRBV12-4 and TRBJ2-7, with D hard to call. With 1 base removed from V and 5 bases from J, the gap between germline ends came to 12 bases. The CDR3 has 14 residues.

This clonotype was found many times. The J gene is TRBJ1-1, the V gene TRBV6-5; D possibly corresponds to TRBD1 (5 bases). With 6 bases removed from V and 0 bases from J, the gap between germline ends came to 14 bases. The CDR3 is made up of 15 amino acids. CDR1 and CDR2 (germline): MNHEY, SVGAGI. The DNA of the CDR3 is TGTGCCAGCAGCCTCAGGGATACCATGAACACTGAAGCTTTCTTT. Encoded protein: CASSLRDTMNTEAFF.

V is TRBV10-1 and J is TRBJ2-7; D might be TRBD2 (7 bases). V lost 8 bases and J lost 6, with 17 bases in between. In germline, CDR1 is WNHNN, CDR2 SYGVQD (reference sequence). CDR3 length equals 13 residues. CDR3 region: CASQLLRGREQYF. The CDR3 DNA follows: TGCGCCAGCCAGCTTTTGCGGGGGCGCGAGCAGTACTTC.

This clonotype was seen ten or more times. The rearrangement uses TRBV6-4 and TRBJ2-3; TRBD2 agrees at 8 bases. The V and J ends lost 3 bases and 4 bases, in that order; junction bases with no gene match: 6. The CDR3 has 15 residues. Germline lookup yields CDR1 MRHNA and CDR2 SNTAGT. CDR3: CASSEGSGGADTQYF. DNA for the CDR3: TGTGCCAGCAGTGAGGGGAGCGGGGGTGCAGATACGCAGTATTTT.

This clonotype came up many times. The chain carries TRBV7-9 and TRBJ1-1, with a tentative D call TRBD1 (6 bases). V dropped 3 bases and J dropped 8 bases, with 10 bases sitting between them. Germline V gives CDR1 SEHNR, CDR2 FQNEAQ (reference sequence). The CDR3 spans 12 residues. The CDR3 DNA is TGTGCCAGCAGCTTGACAGGCGCCGAAGCTTTCTTT. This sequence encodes CASSLTGAEAFF.

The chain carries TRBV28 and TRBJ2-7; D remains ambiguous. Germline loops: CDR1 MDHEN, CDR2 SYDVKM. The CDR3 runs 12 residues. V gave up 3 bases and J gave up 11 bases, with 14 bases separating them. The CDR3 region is CASSLPGNSKYF. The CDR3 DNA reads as TGTGCCAGCAGTTTGCCTGGAAATTCGAAGTACTTC.

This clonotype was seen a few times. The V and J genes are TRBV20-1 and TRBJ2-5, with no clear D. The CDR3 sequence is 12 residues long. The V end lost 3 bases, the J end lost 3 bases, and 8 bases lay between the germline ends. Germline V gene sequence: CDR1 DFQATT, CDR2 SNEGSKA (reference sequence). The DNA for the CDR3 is TGCAGTGCTAGGACCCAAGAAGAGACCCAGTACTTC. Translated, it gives CSARTQEETQYF.